The clone carrying this T cell receptor (beta chain) was picked up many times. Its antigen is not known. V lost 2 bases to trimming and J lost 10 bases, with 12 bases between them. This CDR3 contains 14 residues. These data are taken from a study of CD8 T cells in ankylosing spondylitis. Quantitative 5'-RACE with molecular barcodes produced the TCR beta libraries. TCRdb reanalysed the 5' RACE reads using MiXCR and keeps one entry per CDR3 protein. The sample records roughly 490,000 distinct CDR3 sequences, under 5.5% being singletons. Study results and caveats: Within ankylosing spondylitis blood, a TCR beta motif made up of several highly homologous variants appeared to be characteristic. As reported, disease-linked clones showed significant enrichment in matched ankylosing spondylitis synovial fluid.

The source of this sequence is a male donor with ankylosing spondylitis. Material for sequencing was blood, either unsorted or a sorted T cell fraction (not recorded which). The V gene is TRBV12-3 or TRBV12-4, the J gene TRBJ1-6; no clear D. CDR3 in amino acids: CASSLSPRHSPLHF. The CDR3 DNA sequence: TGTGCCAGCAGTTTAAGCCCCCGACACTCACCCCTCCACTTT.